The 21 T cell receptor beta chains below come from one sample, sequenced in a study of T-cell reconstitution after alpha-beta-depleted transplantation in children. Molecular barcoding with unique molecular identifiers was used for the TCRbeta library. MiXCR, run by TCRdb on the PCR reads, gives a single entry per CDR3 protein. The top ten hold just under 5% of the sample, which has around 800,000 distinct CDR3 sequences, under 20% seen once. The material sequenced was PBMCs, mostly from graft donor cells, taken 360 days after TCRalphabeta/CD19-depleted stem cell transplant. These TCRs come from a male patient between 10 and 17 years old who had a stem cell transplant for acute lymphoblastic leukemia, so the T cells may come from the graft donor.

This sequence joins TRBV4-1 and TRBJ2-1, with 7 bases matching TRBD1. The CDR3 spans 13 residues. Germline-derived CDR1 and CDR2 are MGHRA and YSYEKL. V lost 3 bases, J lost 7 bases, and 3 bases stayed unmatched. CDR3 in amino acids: CASSQPGQNEQFF. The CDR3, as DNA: TGCGCCAGCAGCCAGCCGGGACAGAATGAGCAGTTCTTC.

The CDR3 protein is CSARETGSAKNIQYF. CDR3 DNA: TGCAGTGCTAGAGAGACTGGCAGCGCCAAAAACATTCAGTACTTC. The chain uses TRBV20-1 and TRBJ2-4; D uncertain. Trimming removed 0 bases at V and 1 base at J, with 10 bases between. From germline, CDR1 is DFQATT and CDR2 SNEGSKA (reference sequence). CDR3 length: 15 amino acids.

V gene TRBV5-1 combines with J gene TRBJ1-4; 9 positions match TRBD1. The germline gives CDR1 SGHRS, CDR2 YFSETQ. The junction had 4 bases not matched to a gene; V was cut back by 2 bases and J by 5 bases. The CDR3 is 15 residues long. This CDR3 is CASSFTGGGNEKLFF. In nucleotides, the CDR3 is TGCGCCAGCAGCTTTACAGGGGGCGGGAATGAAAAACTGTTTTTT. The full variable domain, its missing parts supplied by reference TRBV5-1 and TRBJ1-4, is KAGVTQTPRYLIKTRGQQVTLSCSPISGHRSVSWYQQTPGQGLQFLFEYFSETQRNKGNFPGRFSGRQFSNSRSEMNVSTLELGDSALYLCASSFTGGGNEKLFFGSGTQLSVL.

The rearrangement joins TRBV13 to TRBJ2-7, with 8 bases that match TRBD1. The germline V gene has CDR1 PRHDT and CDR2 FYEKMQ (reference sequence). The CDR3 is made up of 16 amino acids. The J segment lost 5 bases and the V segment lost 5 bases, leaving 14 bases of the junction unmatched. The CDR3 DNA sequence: TGTGCCAGCAGCCCCCCCTGGACAGGGAAGTCCCACGAGCAGTACTTC. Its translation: CASSPPWTGKSHEQYF.

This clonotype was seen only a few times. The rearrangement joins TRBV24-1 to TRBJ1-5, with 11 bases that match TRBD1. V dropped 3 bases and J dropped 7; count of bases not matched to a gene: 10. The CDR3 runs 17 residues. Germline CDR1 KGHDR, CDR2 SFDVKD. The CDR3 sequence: CATSDLRDRGLGQPQHF. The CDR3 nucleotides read TGTGCCACCAGTGATCTCCGGGACAGGGGGTTGGGCCAGCCCCAGCATTTT.

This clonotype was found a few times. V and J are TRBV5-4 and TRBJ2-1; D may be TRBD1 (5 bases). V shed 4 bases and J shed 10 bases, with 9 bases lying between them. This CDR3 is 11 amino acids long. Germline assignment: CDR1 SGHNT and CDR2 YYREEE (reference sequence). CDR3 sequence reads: CASSPGAEQFF. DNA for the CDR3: TGTGCCAGCAGCCCTGGGGCGGAGCAGTTCTTC.

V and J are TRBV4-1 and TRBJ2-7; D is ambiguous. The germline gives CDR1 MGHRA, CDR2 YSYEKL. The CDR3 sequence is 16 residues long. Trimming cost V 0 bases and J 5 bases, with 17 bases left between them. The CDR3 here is CASSQDQRLLDHEQYF. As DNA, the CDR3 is TGCGCCAGCAGCCAAGATCAGAGATTACTGGACCACGAGCAGTACTTC.

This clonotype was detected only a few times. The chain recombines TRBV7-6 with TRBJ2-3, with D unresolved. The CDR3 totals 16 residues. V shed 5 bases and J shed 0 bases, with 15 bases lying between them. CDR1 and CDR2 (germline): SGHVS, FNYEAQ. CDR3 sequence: CASSPRTELSTDTQYF. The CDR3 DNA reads TGTGCCAGCAGCCCTAGGACGGAACTTAGCACAGATACGCAGTATTTT.

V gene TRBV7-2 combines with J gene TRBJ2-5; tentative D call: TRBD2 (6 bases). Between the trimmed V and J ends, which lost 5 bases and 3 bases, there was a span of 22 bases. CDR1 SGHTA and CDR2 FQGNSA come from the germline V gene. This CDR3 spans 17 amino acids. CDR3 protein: CASSLSGIKGPKETQYF. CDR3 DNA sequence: TGTGCCAGCAGCCTTAGCGGCATCAAGGGGCCTAAAGAGACCCAGTACTTC. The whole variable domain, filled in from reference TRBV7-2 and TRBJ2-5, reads GAGVSQSPSNKVTEKGKDVELRCDPISGHTALYWYRQSLGQGLEFLIYFQGNSAPDKSGLPSDRFSAERTGGSVSTLTIQRTQQEDSAVYLCASSLSGIKGPKETQYFGPGTRLLVL.

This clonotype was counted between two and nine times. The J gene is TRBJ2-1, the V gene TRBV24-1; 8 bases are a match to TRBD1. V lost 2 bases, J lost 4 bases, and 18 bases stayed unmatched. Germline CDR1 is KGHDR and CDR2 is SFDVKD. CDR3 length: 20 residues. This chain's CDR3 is CATSDSWVQGDWLLYNEQFF. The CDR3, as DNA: TGTGCCACCAGTGATTCGTGGGTACAGGGGGACTGGCTACTATACAATGAGCAGTTCTTC.

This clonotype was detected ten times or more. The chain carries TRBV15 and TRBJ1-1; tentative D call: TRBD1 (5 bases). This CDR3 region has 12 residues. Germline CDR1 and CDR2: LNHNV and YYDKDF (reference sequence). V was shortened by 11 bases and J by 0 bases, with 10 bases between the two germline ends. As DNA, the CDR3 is TGTGCCTGGGGCAGGTTGAACACTGAAGCTTTCTTT. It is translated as CAWGRLNTEAFF.

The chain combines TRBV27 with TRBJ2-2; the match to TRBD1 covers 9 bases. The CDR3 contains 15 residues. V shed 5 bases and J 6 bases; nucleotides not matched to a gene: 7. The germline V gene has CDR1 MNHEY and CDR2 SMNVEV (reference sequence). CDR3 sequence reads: CASSPGTGFPGELFF. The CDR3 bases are TGTGCCAGCAGTCCCGGGACAGGGTTCCCCGGGGAGCTGTTTTTT.

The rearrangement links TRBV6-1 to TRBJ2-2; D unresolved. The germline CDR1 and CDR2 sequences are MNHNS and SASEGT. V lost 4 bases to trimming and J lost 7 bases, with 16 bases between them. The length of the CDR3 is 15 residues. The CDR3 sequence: CASSVAVGLGGELFF. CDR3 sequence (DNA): TGTGCCAGCAGTGTCGCTGTAGGGCTCGGCGGGGAGCTGTTTTTT.

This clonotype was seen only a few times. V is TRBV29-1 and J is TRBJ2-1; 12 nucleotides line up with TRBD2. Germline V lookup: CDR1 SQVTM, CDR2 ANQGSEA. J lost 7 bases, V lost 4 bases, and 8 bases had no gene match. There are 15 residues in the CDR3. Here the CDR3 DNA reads TGCAGCGTTGGACTAGCGGGAGAAGCGCGGAATGAGCAGTTCTTC. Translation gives CSVGLAGEARNEQFF.

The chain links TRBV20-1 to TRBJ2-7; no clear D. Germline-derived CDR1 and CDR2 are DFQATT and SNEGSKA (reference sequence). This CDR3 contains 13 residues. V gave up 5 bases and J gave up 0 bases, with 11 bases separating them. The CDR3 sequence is CSAARPRSYEQYF. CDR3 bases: TGCAGTGCTGCCCGGCCTCGCTCCTACGAGCAGTACTTC.

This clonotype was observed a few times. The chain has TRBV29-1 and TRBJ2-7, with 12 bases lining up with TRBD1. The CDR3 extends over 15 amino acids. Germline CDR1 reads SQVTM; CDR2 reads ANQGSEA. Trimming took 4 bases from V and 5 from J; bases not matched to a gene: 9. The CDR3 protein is CSVGTGGTGGNEQYF. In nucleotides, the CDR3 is TGCAGCGTTGGTACTGGGGGGACAGGGGGCAACGAGCAGTACTTC.

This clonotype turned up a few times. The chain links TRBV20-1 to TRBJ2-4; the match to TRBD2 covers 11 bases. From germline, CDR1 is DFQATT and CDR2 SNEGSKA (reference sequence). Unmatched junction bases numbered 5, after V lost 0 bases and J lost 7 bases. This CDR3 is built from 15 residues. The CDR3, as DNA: TGCAGTGCTAGAGAACTAGCGGGAGTTAGCAACATTCAGTACTTC. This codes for CSARELAGVSNIQYF.

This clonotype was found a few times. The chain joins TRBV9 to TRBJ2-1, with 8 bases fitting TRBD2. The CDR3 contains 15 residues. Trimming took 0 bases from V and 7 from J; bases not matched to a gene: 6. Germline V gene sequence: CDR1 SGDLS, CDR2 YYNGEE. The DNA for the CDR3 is TGTGCCAGCAGCGTAGATGAGCGGGAGCGTAATGAGCAGTTCTTC. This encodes CASSVDERERNEQFF.

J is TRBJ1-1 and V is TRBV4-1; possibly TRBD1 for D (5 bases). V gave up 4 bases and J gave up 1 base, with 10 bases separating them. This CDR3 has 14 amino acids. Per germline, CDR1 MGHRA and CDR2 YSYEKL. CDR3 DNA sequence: TGCGCCAGCAGCCCAGGGAACCGGAACACTGAAGCTTTCTTT. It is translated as CASSPGNRNTEAFF.

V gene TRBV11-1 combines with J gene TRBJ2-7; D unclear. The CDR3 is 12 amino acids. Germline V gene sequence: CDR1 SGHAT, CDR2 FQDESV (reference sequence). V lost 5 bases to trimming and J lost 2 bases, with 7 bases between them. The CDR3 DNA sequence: TGTGCCAGCAGCCCTTACGCCTACGAGCAGTACTTC. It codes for CASSPYAYEQYF.

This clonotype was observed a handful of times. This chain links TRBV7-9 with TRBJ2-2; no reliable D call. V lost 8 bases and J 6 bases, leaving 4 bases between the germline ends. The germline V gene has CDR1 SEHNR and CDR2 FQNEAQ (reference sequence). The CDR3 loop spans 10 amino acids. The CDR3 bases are TGTGCCAGCCCACCCGGGGAGCTGTTTTTT. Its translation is CASPPGELFF. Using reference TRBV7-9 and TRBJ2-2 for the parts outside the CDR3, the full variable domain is DTGVSQNPRHKITKRGQNVTFRCDPISEHNRLYWYRQTLGQGPEFLTYFQNEAQLEKSRLLSDRFSAERPKGSFSTLEIQRTEQGDSAMYLCASPPGELFFGEGSRLTVL.